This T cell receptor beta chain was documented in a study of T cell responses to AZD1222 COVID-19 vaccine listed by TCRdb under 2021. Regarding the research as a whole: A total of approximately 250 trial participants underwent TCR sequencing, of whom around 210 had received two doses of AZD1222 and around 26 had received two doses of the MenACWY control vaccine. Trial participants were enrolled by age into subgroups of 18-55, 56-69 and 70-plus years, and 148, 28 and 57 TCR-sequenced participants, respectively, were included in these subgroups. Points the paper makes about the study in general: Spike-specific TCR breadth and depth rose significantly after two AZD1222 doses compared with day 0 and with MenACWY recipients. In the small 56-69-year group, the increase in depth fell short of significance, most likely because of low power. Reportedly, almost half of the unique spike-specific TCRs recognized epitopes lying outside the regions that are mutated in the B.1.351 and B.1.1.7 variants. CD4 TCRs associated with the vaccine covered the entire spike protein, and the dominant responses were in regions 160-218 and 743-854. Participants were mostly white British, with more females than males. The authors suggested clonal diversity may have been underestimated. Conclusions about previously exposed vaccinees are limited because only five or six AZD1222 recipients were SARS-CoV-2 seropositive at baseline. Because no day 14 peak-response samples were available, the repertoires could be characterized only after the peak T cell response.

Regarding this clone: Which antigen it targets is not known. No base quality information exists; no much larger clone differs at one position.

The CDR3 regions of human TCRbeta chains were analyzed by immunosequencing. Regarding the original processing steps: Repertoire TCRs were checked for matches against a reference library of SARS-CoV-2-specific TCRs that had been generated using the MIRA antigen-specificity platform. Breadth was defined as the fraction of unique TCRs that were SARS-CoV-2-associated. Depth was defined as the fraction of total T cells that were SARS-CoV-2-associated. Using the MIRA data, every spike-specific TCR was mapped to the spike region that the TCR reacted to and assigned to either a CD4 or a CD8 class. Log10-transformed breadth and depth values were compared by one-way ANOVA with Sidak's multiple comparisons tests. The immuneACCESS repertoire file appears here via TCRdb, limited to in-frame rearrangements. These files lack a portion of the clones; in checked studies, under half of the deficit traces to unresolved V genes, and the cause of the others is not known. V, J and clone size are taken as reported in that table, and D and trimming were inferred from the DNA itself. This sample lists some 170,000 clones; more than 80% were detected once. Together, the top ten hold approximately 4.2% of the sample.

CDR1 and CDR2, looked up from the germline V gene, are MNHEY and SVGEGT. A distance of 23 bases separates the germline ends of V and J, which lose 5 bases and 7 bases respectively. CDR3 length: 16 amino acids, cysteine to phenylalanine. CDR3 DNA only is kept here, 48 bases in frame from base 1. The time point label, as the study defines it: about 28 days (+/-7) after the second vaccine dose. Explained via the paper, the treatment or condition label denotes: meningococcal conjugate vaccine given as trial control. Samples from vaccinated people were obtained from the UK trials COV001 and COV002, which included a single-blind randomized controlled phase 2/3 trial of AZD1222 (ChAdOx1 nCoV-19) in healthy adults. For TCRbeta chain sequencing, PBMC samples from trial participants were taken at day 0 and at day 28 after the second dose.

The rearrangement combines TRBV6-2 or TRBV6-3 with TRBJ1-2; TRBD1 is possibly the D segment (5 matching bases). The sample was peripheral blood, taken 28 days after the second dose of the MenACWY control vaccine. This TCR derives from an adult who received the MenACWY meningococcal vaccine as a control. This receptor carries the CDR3 CASSAPVGGSAVGYTF. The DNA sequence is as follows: TGTGCCAGCAGTGCCCCCGTTGGGGGATCGGCAGTTGGCTACACCTTC.